The 22 T cell receptor beta chains below all came from one sample that was sequenced in a study of graft-versus-host responses after intestinal transplantation. Which antigens these TCRs recognize remains unknown. Profiling relied on immunoSEQ multiplex PCR, and the TCRdb table lists in-frame clones only, not all of them. Among roughly 110,000 clones listed, roughly 90% were seen once. Sequencing was performed on unstimulated CD4+ T cells sorted from spleen or lymph node cells, taken before transplant. The receptor set was obtained from a human donor who was the organ donor for an intestinal transplant.

V and J are TRBV2 and TRBJ2-7; weak D call: TRBD2 (6 bases). Germline assignment: CDR1 SNHLY and CDR2 FYNNEI. V was cut by 6 bases and J by 6 bases, with 18 bases left in between. The CDR3 is 14 amino acids. The CDR3 sequence is CASRVQVRAGEQYF. The DNA for the CDR3 is TGTGCCAGCAGGGTACAGGTCCGAGCGGGCGAGCAGTACTTC.

The CDR3 protein is CASSYNPPSYTF. In DNA form, the CDR3 reads TGTGCCAGCAGTTACAACCCCCCCAGCTACACCTTC. The chain carries TRBV6-5 and TRBJ1-2; D ambiguous. Trimming shortened V by 2 bases and J by 9 bases, and 10 bases separated the two germline ends. CDR1 is MNHEY and CDR2 is SVGAGI in the germline V gene. CDR3 length: 12 residues.

The chain has TRBV7-9 and TRBJ2-2; 8 nucleotides line up with TRBD2. This CDR3 comprises 16 residues. The V and J ends lost 4 bases and 2 bases, in that order; junction bases with no gene match: 6. CDR1 is SEHNR, CDR2 FQNEAQ, per germline (reference sequence). This CDR3 reads CASSWYRGGNTGELFF. CDR3 coding DNA: TGTGCCAGCAGCTGGTACCGGGGGGGCAACACCGGGGAGCTGTTTTTT.

CDR3 bases: TGCGCCAGCAGCTATTCCGGGACCTCGAGCACCGGGGAGCTGTTTTTT. It translates to CASSYSGTSSTGELFF. The V call is TRBV5-1, the J call TRBJ2-2; TRBD1 or TRBD2 may be the D gene (5 bases each). The V gene lost 3 bases and the J gene lost 4 bases, with 16 bases spanning the gap. Germline values: CDR1 SGHRS, CDR2 YFSETQ. The CDR3 covers 16 residues. Variable domain in full (rest from reference TRBV5-1 and TRBJ2-2): KAGVTQTPRYLIKTRGQQVTLSCSPISGHRSVSWYQQTPGQGLQFLFEYFSETQRNKGNFPGRFSGRQFSNSRSEMNVSTLELGDSALYLCASSYSGTSSTGELFFGEGSRLTVL.

The V call is TRBV21-1, the J call TRBJ2-2; no check of the table's D call, TRBD2, against the DNA was made. TRBV21-1 is a pseudogene. CDR3 length: 17 residues. CDR3 protein: CASSKPSGRANTGELFF. The CDR3 DNA reads as TGTGCCAGCAGCAAACCTAGCGGGAGGGCGAACACCGGGGAGCTGTTTTTT.

The rearrangement uses TRBV5-1 and TRBJ2-3; TRBD2 matches 9 bases. The V segment lost 3 bases and the J segment 5 bases; nucleotides outside the gene matches: 10. Per the germline V gene, CDR1 is SGHRS and CDR2 is YFSETQ. The length of the CDR3 is 16 residues. The CDR3 sequence: CASSYLSGRGGDTQYF. The DNA for the CDR3 is TGCGCCAGCAGCTACCTTAGCGGGAGAGGGGGAGATACGCAGTATTTT.

The chain has TRBV5-4 and TRBJ2-3; D unresolved. This CDR3 is built from 14 residues. Germline V gene lookup returns CDR1 SGHNT and CDR2 YYREEE (reference sequence). V lost 4 bases and J lost 3, with 12 bases in between. The chain's CDR3 is CASSLSYSTDTQYF. The CDR3, as DNA: TGTGCCAGCAGCCTTAGCTACAGTACAGATACGCAGTATTTT.

CDR3 nucleotide sequence: TGTGCCAGCAGCCAGACAGGGGGCTTGACCTCCTACGAGCAGTACTTC. It translates to CASSQTGGLTSYEQYF. V gene TRBV11-3 combines with J gene TRBJ2-7; 10 bases are shared with TRBD1. V was clipped by 5 bases and J by 0 bases; unmatched bases: 7. The CDR3 loop spans 16 amino acids. Germline loops: CDR1 SGHNT, CDR2 YENEEA.

The CDR3 coding sequence is TGTGCCAGCAGCTTAAGAACTTATGGCTACACCTTC. Translated: CASSLRTYGYTF. The chain carries TRBV7-3 and TRBJ1-2; D is ambiguous. Looked up from germline, CDR1 is SGHTA and CDR2 is FQGTGA. This CDR3 is 12 amino acids long. Between the trimmed V and J ends, which lost 1 base and 5 bases, there was a span of 5 bases.

This clone was seen a handful of times. At one end, the junction sequence differs from germline, possibly due to a read error. The chain has TRBV5-5 and TRBJ1-2; 7 bases map to TRBD1. Germline CDR1 and CDR2: SGHKS and YYEKEE (reference sequence). CDR3 length: 11 amino acids. CDR3 loop: CASSLGQGLFW. The CDR3 coding sequence is TGTGCCAGCAGCTTGGGACAGGGCCTCTTCTGG.

The chain couples TRBV18 to TRBJ2-3; D gene uncertain. Deletions cut 6 bases from V and 0 bases from J, with 10 bases between. CDR1 is KGHSH and CDR2 is LQKENI in the germline V gene. There are 14 residues in the CDR3. CDR3 loop: CASSPSGSTDTQYF. DNA of the CDR3: TGTGCCAGCTCGCCCTCCGGGAGCACAGATACGCAGTATTTT.

This CDR3 is CASSYLGTGGYEQYF. The DNA for the CDR3 is TGTGCCAGCAGTTATCTCGGGACAGGGGGCTACGAGCAGTACTTC. V usage is TRBV6-5 and J usage is TRBJ2-7; 11 bases match TRBD1. CDR3 size: 15 residues. Germline V CDR1 and CDR2: MNHEY, SVGAGI. The V segment lost 3 bases and the J segment 3 bases; nucleotides outside the gene matches: 4.

The chain has TRBV4-1 and TRBJ2-1, with D maybe TRBD1 (5 bases). Trimming shortened V by 5 bases and J by 0 bases, and 11 bases separated the two germline ends. CDR1 is MGHRA and CDR2 is YSYEKL in the germline V gene. The CDR3 extends over 15 amino acids. The CDR3 DNA is TGCGCCAGCAGCGGCCTAAGGGGCTCCTACAATGAGCAGTTCTTC. This encodes CASSGLRGSYNEQFF.

This clone has more than one count but fewer than ten. This rearrangement joins TRBV4-1 to TRBJ1-5; D is unclear. V shed 4 bases and J shed 1 base, with 17 bases lying between them. Germline V gene lookup returns CDR1 MGHRA and CDR2 YSYEKL. This CDR3 has 17 amino acids. The CDR3 sequence is CASSPRATSESNQPQHF. The CDR3 region has the DNA TGCGCCAGCAGCCCCCGGGCCACCAGTGAAAGCAATCAGCCCCAGCATTTT.

The count of this clone is one. The chain links TRBV7-2 to TRBJ2-5, with D perhaps TRBD2 (5 bases). This CDR3 is built from 15 residues. Germline V gives CDR1 SGHTA, CDR2 FQGNSA. The V end was cut by 5 bases, the J end by 4 bases, with 17 bases between. The CDR3 protein is CASSKGGSPGETQYF. Written as DNA, the CDR3 is TGTGCCAGCAGCAAAGGAGGCTCTCCAGGAGAGACCCAGTACTTC. Full variable domain (rest looked up from reference TRBV7-2 and TRBJ2-5): GAGVSQSPSNKVTEKGKDVELRCDPISGHTALYWYRQSLGQGLEFLIYFQGNSAPDKSGLPSDRFSAERTGGSVSTLTIQRTQQEDSAVYLCASSKGGSPGETQYFGPGTRLLVL.

The rearrangement uses TRBV6-5 and TRBJ1-1; no firm D call. Germline CDR1 is MNHEY and CDR2 is SVGAGI. CDR3 length: 13 amino acids. Deletions cut 4 bases from V and 1 base from J, with 7 bases between. CDR3 bases: TGTGCCAGCAGTTTCAGACCGAACACTGAAGCTTTCTTT. Its protein is CASSFRPNTEAFF.

The chain is built from TRBV10-3 and TRBJ2-3; D is ambiguous. V was pared by 3 bases and J by 2 bases, with 12 bases between. The CDR3 covers 15 residues. Germline assignment: CDR1 ENHRY and CDR2 SYGVKD. CDR3 DNA: TGTGCCATCAGTGATACCTCTTATTCCACAGATACGCAGTATTTT. It yields the protein CAISDTSYSTDTQYF.

V usage is TRBV6-1 and J usage is TRBJ2-1; 8 bases are shared with TRBD2. Trimming cost V 3 bases and J 1 base; bases outside gene matches: 8. The germline V gene encodes CDR1 MNHNS and CDR2 SASEGT. There are 17 residues in the CDR3. CDR3 DNA: TGTGCCAGCAGTGATGGGATCGGGGGGGCTTCCTACAATGAGCAGTTCTTC. This sequence encodes CASSDGIGGASYNEQFF.

The chain recombines TRBV7-6 with TRBJ1-3; D remains unclear. The germline CDR1 and CDR2 sequences are SGHVS and FNYEAQ. V dropped 1 base and J dropped 4 bases, with 8 bases sitting between them. The CDR3 extends over 14 amino acids. CDR3: CASSLGALGNTIYF. The CDR3 coding sequence is TGTGCCAGCAGCTTAGGGGCCCTCGGAAACACCATATATTTT.

The rearrangement joins TRBV5-6 to TRBJ1-3; D is perhaps TRBD1 (6 bases). V was clipped by 4 bases and J by 7 bases, with 18 bases between them. This CDR3 is 15 amino acids long. Germline-derived CDR1 and CDR2 are SGHDT and YYEEEE. CDR3 amino acids: CASSPTGRARNTIYF. The CDR3 nucleotides are TGTGCCAGCAGCCCCACAGGGAGGGCTCGGAACACCATATATTTT.

The V gene is TRBV19, the J gene TRBJ2-5; TRBD1 might be the D (5 bases). V was shortened by 3 bases and J by 1 base, with 9 bases between the two germline ends. The germline gives CDR1 LNHDA, CDR2 SQIVND (reference sequence). This CDR3 has 14 amino acids. The CDR3 DNA is TGTGCCAGTAGTATTTGGACACCCCAAGAGACCCAGTACTTC. Encoded protein: CASSIWTPQETQYF. Filled out from reference TRBV19 and TRBJ2-5, the complete variable domain reads DGGITQSPKYLFRKEGQNVTLSCEQNLNHDAMYWYRQDPGQGLRLIYYSQIVNDFQKGDIAEGYSVSREKKESFPLTVTSAQKNPTAFYLCASSIWTPQETQYFGPGTRLLVL.

J is TRBJ1-4 and V is TRBV5-4; tentatively, D is TRBD1 (5 bases). V lost 4 bases and J lost 8, with 21 bases in between. Germline V gene data show CDR1 as SGHNT and CDR2 as YYREEE (reference sequence). CDR3 length: 16 amino acids. The CDR3 DNA reads as TGTGCCAGCAGCCAAGGTATGCGGGGGATCGAGGAAAAACTGTTTTTT. It encodes CASSQGMRGIEEKLFF.